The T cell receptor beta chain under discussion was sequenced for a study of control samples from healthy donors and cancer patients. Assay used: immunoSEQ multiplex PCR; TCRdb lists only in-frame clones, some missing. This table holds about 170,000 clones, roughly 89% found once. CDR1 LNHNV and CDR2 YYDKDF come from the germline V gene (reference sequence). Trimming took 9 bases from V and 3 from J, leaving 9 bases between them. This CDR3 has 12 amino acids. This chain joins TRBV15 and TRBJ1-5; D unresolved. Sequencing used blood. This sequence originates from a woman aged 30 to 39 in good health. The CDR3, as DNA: TGTGCCACAGGACGGGCCAATCAGCCCCAGCATTTT. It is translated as CATGRANQPQHF.